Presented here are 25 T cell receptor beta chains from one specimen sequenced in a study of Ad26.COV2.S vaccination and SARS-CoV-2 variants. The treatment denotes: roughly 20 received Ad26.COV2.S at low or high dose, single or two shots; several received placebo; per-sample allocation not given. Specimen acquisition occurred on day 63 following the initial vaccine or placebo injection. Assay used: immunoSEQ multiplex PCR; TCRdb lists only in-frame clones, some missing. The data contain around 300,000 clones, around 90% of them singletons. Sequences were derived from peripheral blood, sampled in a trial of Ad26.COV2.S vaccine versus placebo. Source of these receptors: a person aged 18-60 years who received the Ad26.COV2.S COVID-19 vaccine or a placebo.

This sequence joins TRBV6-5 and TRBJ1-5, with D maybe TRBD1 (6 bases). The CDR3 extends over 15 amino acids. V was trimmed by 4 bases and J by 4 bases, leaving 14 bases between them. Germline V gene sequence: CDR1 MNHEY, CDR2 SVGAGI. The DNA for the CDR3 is TGTGCCAGCAGTTCAGGCGTAGGGGGAAATCAGCCCCAGCATTTT. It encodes CASSSGVGGNQPQHF.

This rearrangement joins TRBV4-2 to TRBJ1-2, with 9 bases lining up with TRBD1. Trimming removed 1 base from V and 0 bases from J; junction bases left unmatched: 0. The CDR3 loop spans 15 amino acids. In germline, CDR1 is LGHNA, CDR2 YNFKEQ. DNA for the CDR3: TGTGCCAGCAGCCAAGGGACAGGGGCTAACTATGGCTACACCTTC. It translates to CASSQGTGANYGYTF.

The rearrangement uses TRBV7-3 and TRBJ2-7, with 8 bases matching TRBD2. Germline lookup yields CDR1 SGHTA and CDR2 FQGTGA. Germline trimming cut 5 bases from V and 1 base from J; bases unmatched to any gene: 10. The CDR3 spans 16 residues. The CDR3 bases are TGTGCCAGCAGCCGGGGGGGACTAGGGAGGTCCTACGAGCAGTACTTC. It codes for CASSRGGLGRSYEQYF.

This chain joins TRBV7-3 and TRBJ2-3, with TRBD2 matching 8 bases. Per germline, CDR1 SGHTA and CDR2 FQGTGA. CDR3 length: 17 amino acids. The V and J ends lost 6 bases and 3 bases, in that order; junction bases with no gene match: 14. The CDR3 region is CASSLTRSGAKTDTQYF. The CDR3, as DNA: TGTGCCAGCAGTCTGACCCGTAGCGGGGCGAAGACAGATACGCAGTATTTT.

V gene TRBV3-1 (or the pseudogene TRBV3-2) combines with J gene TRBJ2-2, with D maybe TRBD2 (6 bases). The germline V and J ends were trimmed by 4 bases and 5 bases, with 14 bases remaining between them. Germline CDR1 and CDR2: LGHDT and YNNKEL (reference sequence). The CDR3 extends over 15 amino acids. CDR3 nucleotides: TGTGCCAGCAGCCCCGGGAGTCTTTTAACCGGGGAGCTGTTTTTT. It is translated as CASSPGSLLTGELFF.

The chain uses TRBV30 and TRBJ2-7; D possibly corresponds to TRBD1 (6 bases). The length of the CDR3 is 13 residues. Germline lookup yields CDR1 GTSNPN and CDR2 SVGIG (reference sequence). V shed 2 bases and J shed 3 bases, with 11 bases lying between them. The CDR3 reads CAWSTGMFYEQYF. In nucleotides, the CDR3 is TGTGCCTGGAGTACAGGGATGTTCTACGAGCAGTACTTC.

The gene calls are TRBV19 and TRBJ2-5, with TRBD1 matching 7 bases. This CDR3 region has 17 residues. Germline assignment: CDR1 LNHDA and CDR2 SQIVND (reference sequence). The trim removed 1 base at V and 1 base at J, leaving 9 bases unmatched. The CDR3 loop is CASSIALTGTVQETQYF. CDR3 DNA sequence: TGTGCCAGTAGTATAGCCCTTACCGGGACAGTCCAAGAGACCCAGTACTTC.

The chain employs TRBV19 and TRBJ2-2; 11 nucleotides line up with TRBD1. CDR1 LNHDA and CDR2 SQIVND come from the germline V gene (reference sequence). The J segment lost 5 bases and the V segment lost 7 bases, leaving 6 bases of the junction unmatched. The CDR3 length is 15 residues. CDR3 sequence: CASNHRDRGTGELFF. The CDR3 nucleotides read TGTGCCAGTAATCACCGGGACAGGGGGACCGGGGAGCTGTTTTTT.

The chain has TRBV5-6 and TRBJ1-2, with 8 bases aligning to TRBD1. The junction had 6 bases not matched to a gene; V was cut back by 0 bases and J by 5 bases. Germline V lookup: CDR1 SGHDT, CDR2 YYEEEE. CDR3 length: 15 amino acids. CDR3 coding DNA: TGTGCCAGCAGCTTGGAAGCAGGGGGCTGGTATGGCTACACCTTC. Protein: CASSLEAGGWYGYTF.

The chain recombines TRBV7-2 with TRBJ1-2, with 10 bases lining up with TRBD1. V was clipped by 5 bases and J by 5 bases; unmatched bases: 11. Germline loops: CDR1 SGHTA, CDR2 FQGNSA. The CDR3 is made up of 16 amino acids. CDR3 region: CASSNLGTGVLYGYTF. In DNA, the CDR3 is TGTGCCAGCAGCAACCTCGGGACAGGGGTCCTTTATGGCTACACCTTC.

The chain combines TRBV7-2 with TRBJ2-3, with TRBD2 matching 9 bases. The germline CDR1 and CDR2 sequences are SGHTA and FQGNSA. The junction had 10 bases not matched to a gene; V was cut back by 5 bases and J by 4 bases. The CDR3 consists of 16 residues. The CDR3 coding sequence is TGTGCCAGCAGCGGCGATTGGGCGGGAGGGGCAGATACGCAGTATTTT. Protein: CASSGDWAGGADTQYF.

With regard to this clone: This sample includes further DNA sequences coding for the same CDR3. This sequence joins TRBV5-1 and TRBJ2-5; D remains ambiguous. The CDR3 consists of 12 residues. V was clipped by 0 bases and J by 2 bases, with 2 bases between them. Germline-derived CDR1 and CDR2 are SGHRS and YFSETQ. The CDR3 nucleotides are TGCGCCAGCAGCTTGGCTCAAGAGACCCAGTACTTC. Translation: CASSLAQETQYF.

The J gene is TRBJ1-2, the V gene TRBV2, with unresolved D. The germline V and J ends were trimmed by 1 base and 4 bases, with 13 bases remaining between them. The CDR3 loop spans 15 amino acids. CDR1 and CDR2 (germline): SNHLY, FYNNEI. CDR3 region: CASSEDSRQPYGYTF. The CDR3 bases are TGTGCCAGCAGTGAAGATTCCCGGCAGCCCTATGGCTACACCTTC.

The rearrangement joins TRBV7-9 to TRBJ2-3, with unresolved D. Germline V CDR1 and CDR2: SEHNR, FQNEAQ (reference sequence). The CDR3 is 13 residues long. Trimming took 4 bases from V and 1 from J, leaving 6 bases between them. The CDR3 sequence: CASSSTRTDTQYF. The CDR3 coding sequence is TGTGCCAGCAGCTCCACTCGCACAGATACGCAGTATTTT.

The CDR3 bases are TGTGCCAGCAGTCGACAGTTGAACTATGGCTACACCTTC. Its translation: CASSRQLNYGYTF. The chain employs TRBV6-2 or TRBV6-3 and TRBJ1-2; maybe TRBD1 (5 bases). Germline loops: CDR1 MNHEY, CDR2 SVGEGT. CDR3 length equals 13 residues. Trimming took 5 bases from V and 2 from J, leaving 9 bases between them.

CDR3 sequence (DNA): TGTGCCAGCAGCTTTCGGACTAGCGGGATCGAGCAGTACTTC. This codes for CASSFRTSGIEQYF. V and J are TRBV7-2 and TRBJ2-7, with 12 positions matching TRBD2. CDR3 length: 14 residues. Germline V lookup: CDR1 SGHTA, CDR2 FQGNSA. After removal of 3 bases from V and 6 bases from J, the junction contained 3 bases not matched to a gene.

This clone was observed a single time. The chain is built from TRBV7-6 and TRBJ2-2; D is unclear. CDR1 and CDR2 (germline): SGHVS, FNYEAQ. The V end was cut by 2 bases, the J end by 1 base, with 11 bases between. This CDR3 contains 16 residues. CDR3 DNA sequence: TGTGCCAGCAGCTTAATGCAGCCGCAGAACACCGGGGAGCTGTTTTTT. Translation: CASSLMQPQNTGELFF.

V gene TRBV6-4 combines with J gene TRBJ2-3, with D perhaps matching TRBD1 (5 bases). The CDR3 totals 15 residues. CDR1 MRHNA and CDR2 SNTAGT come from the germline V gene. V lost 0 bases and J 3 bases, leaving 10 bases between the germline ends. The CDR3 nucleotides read TGTGCCAGCAGTGACTCTGGCAGGGCGACAGATACGCAGTATTTT. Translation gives CASSDSGRATDTQYF.

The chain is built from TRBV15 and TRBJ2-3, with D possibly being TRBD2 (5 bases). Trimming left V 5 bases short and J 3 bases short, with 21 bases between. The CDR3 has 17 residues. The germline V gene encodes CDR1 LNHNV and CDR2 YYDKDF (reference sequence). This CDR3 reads CATSAGGGGWVTDTQYF. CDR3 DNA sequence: TGTGCCACCAGCGCCGGAGGAGGCGGCTGGGTGACAGATACGCAGTATTTT.

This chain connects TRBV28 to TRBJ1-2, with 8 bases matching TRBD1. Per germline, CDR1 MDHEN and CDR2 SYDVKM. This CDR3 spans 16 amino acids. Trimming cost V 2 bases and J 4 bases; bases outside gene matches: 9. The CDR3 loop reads CASSLRVGTGGYGYTF. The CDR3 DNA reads TGTGCCAGCAGTTTACGGGTAGGAACAGGGGGCTATGGCTACACCTTC.

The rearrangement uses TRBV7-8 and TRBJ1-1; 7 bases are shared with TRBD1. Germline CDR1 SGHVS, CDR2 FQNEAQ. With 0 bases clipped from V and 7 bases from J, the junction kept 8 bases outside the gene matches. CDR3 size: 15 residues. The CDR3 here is CASSLAAQGTGEAFF. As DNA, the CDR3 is TGTGCCAGCAGCTTAGCCGCACAGGGGACGGGTGAAGCTTTCTTT.

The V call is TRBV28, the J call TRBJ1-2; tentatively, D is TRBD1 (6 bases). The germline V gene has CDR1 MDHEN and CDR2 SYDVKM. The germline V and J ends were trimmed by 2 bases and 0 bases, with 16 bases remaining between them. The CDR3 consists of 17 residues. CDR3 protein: CASSLGGRGVPNYGYTF. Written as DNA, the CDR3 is TGTGCCAGCAGTTTAGGGGGCCGGGGGGTTCCTAACTATGGCTACACCTTC.

This chain's CDR3 is CASSKSRYGYTF. The CDR3, as DNA: TGTGCCAGCAGTAAAAGTCGGTATGGCTACACCTTC. The V gene is TRBV14, the J gene TRBJ1-2; D call uncertain. Germline values: CDR1 SGHDN, CDR2 FVKESK. This CDR3 contains 12 residues. V lost 6 bases and J 5 bases, leaving 10 bases between the germline ends.

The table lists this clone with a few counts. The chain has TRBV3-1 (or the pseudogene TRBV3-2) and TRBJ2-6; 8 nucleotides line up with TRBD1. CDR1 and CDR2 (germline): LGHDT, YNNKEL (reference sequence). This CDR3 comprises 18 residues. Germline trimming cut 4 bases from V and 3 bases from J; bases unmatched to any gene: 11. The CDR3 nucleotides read TGTGCCAGCAGCCCTAGATCCTGGACAGGGTTTGGGGCCAACGTCCTGACTTTC. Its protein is CASSPRSWTGFGANVLTF.

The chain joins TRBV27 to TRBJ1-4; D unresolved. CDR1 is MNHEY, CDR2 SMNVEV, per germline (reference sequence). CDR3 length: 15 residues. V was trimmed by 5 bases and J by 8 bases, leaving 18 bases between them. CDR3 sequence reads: CASSPPYGGGEKLFF. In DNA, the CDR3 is TGTGCCAGCAGTCCACCCTATGGAGGCGGGGAAAAACTGTTTTTT.